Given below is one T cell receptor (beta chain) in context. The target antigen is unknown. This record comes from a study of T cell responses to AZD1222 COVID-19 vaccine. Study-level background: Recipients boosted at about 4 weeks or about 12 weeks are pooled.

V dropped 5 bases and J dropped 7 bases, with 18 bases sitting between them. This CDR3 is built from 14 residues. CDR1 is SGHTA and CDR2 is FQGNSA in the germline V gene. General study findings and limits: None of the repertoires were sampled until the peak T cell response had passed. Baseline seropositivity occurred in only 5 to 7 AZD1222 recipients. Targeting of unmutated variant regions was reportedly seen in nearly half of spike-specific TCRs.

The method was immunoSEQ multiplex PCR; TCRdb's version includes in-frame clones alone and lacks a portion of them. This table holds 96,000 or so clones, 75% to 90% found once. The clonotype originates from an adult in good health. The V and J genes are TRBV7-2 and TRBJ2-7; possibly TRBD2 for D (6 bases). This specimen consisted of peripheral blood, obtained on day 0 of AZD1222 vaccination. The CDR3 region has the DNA TGTGCCAGCAGCGCTGGGACTCCTCCTGAAGAGCAGTACTTC. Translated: CASSAGTPPEEQYF.